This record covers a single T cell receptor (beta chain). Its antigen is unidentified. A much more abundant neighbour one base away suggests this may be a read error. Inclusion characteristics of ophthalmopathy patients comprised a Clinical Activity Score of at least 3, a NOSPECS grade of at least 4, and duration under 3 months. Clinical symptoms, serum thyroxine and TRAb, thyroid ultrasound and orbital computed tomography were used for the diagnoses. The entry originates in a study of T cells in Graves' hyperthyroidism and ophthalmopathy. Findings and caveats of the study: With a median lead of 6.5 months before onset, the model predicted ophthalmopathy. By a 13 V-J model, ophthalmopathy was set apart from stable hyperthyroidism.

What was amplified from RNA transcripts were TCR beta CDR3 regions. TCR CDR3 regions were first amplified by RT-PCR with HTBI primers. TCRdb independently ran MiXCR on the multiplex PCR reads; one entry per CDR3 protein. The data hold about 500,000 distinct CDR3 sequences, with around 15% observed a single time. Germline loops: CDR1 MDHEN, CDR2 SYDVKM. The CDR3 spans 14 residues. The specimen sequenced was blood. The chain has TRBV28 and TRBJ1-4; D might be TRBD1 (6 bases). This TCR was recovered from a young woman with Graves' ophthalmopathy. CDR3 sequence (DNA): TGTGCCAGCGGATTGTCAGGGGCCCTACTGGAACTGCTTTTT. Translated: CASGLSGALLELLF.